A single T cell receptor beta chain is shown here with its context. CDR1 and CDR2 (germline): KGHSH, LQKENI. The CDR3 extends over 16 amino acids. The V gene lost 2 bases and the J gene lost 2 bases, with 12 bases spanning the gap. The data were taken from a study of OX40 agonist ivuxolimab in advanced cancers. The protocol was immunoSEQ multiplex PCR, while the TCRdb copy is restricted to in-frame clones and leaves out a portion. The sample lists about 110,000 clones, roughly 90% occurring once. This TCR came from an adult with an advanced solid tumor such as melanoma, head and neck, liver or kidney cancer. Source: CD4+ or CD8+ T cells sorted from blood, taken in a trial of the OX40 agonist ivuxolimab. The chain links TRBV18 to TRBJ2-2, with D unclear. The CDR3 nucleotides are TGTGCCAGCTCACCAAACACAGTCCTTAACACCGGGGAGCTGTTTTTT. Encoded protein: CASSPNTVLNTGELFF.